The entry below gives a single TCR beta chain sequence along with its context. The CDR3 loop spans 14 amino acids. Germline V gives CDR1 SGHRS, CDR2 YFSETQ. The V end was cut by 4 bases, the J end by 6 bases, with 13 bases between. This entry is derived from a study of T cell changes during pregnancy in multiple sclerosis. Sequencing used immunoSEQ multiplex PCR; TCRdb keeps in-frame clones, though not all of them. The data contain more than 60,000 clones, about 91% of them seen just once; the ten biggest clones take up just under 0.3%. The receptor was derived from a female donor in good health, enrolled as a control in a pregnancy study. The sample here was CD4+ T cells from peripheral blood mononuclear cells, taken in the third trimester of pregnancy. The V and J genes are TRBV5-1 and TRBJ2-2; possibly TRBD2 for D (5 bases). The CDR3 region is CASSPIGGSGELFF. In nucleotides, the CDR3 is TGCGCCAGCAGCCCGATAGGAGGATCCGGGGAGCTGTTTTTT. Variable domain in full (rest from reference TRBV5-1 and TRBJ2-2): KAGVTQTPRYLIKTRGQQVTLSCSPISGHRSVSWYQQTPGQGLQFLFEYFSETQRNKGNFPGRFSGRQFSNSRSEMNVSTLELGDSALYLCASSPIGGSGELFFGEGSRLTVL.